This entry lists 10 T cell receptor beta chains sequenced from one sample in a study of blood T cell repertoires in COVID-19. This table comes from immunoSEQ multiplex PCR, and its TCRdb copy is limited to in-frame clones, with some not included. The data hold 160,000 or so clones, with approximately 87% observed a single time. Sequencing was done on a sample of peripheral blood. The receptors shown here come from a woman between 65 and 79 years old with acute or convalescent COVID-19.

V and J are TRBV7-2 and TRBJ1-3, with D hard to call. The length of the CDR3 is 15 residues. Trimming removed 3 bases at V and 0 bases at J, with 9 bases between. Germline values: CDR1 SGHTA, CDR2 FQGNSA. The chain's CDR3 is CASSFFGSSGNTIYF. DNA for the CDR3: TGTGCCAGCAGCTTTTTTGGTAGCTCTGGAAACACCATATATTTT.

This clone appeared a single time. The chain couples TRBV2 to TRBJ2-2; 9 bases align to TRBD1. V shed 5 bases, J shed 3 bases, and the junction held 7 bases outside the gene matches. Germline CDR1 and CDR2: SNHLY and FYNNEI. CDR3 size: 16 residues. The CDR3 spells CASSLTGTGYTGELFF. CDR3 in DNA: TGTGCCAGCAGTCTTACCGGGACAGGGTACACCGGGGAGCTGTTTTTT. The variable domain in full, with the rest retrieved from reference TRBV2 and TRBJ2-2, is EPEVTQTPSHQVTQMGQEVILRCVPISNHLYFYWYRQILGQKVEFLVSFYNNEISEKSEIFDDQFSVERPDGSNFTLKIRSTKLEDSAMYFCASSLTGTGYTGELFFGEGSRLTVL.

The chain links TRBV28 to TRBJ1-6; 7 nucleotides line up with TRBD1. The V and J ends lost 6 bases and 8 bases, in that order; junction bases with no gene match: 10. Germline V gives CDR1 MDHEN, CDR2 SYDVKM. This CDR3 has 15 amino acids. The CDR3 loop is CASSPLTGSDSPLHF. In DNA, the CDR3 is TGTGCCAGCAGCCCACTGACAGGGTCGGATTCACCCCTCCACTTT.

The CDR3: CASSTQQGAISGYTF. In DNA form, the CDR3 reads TGTGCCAGTAGTACTCAACAGGGGGCGATTTCTGGCTACACCTTC. V and J are TRBV19 and TRBJ1-2, with 9 bases matching TRBD1. Germline trimming cut 4 bases from V and 7 bases from J; bases unmatched to any gene: 10. Germline values: CDR1 LNHDA, CDR2 SQIVND (reference sequence). The CDR3 consists of 15 residues.

This clone was seen just once. The V and J genes are TRBV19 and TRBJ1-2, with TRBD1 matching over 7 bases. CDR1 and CDR2 (germline): LNHDA, SQIVND (reference sequence). CDR3 length: 15 amino acids. With V trimmed by 4 bases and J by 2 bases, 7 bases remained unmatched. The CDR3 DNA reads TGTGCCAGTAGTAGCTGGGACAGACCAAACTATGGCTACACCTTC. Translating gives CASSSWDRPNYGYTF.

The rearrangement links TRBV6-1 to TRBJ1-2; TRBD1 might be the D (5 bases). Germline V gene sequence: CDR1 MNHNS, CDR2 SASEGT. Trimming left V 1 base short and J 5 bases short, with 14 bases between. The CDR3 extends over 15 amino acids. CDR3 residues: CASSEGARAQYGYTF. CDR3 DNA sequence: TGTGCCAGCAGTGAAGGTGCCAGGGCCCAGTATGGCTACACCTTC.

The chain couples TRBV6-2 or TRBV6-3 to TRBJ1-1, with 8 positions matching TRBD1. This CDR3 comprises 13 residues. Germline V lookup: CDR1 MNHEY, CDR2 SVGEGT. The V and J ends lost 5 bases and 7 bases, in that order; junction bases with no gene match: 6. In nucleotides, the CDR3 is TGTGCCAGCAGTCAGACAGGGGCGGGTGAAGCTTTCTTT. Amino acids: CASSQTGAGEAFF.

The J gene is TRBJ1-6, the V gene TRBV7-2, with D perhaps TRBD1 (6 bases). V dropped 4 bases and J dropped 7 bases, with 11 bases sitting between them. The CDR3 contains 14 residues. The germline gives CDR1 SGHTA, CDR2 FQGNSA. DNA of the CDR3: TGTGCCAGCAGCTCCACAGGGACCAATTCACCCCTCCACTTT. Translated: CASSSTGTNSPLHF. The whole variable domain, filled in from reference TRBV7-2 and TRBJ1-6, reads GAGVSQSPSNKVTEKGKDVELRCDPISGHTALYWYRQSLGQGLEFLIYFQGNSAPDKSGLPSDRFSAERTGGSVSTLTIQRTQQEDSAVYLCASSSTGTNSPLHFGNGTRLTVT.

The rearrangement joins TRBV2 to TRBJ2-1, with TRBD2 matching 10 bases. The germline CDR1 and CDR2 sequences are SNHLY and FYNNEI. V shed 8 bases, J shed 5 bases, and the junction held 12 bases outside the gene matches. The CDR3 is 16 residues long. CDR3 residues: CASRDPTGLADNEQFF. In DNA form, the CDR3 reads TGTGCCAGCCGGGATCCCACAGGACTAGCGGACAATGAGCAGTTCTTC.

The chain has TRBV29-1 and TRBJ1-1, with 7 bases lining up with TRBD1. The CDR3 is 14 residues long. CDR1 and CDR2 from the germline V gene are SQVTM and ANQGSEA. The V segment lost 5 bases and the J segment 1 base; nucleotides outside the gene matches: 7. CDR3 amino acids: CSVSWGQPNTEAFF. The CDR3, as DNA: TGCAGCGTTTCCTGGGGACAGCCGAACACTGAAGCTTTCTTT.